This TCR beta chain was found in a study of T cells expressing NK-cell markers. Study as a whole: Sequencing of TCR beta repertoires drew on sorted CD3+CD56+NKG2C+, CD3+CD56+NKG2C- and CD3+CD56-NKG2C+ T cells.

Details on this clonotype: Its cognate antigen is unknown.

Germline V gene sequence: CDR1 KGHSH, CDR2 LQKENI. This CDR3 region has 13 residues. Study conclusions and caveats: Uncertainty persisted over the HCMV specificity of expanded NKG2C+ T cell clones.

A 5'RACE template switching approach incorporating UMIs was used to make TCR beta cDNA. TCRdb reprocessed the 5' RACE reads and reports one entry per CDR3 protein, with no DNA. The sample data list some 190,000 distinct CDR3 sequences. This chain links TRBV18 with TRBJ2-1; the TRBD1 assignment by TCRdb is unverifiable without DNA. Sequencing used blood T cells: a sorted CD56 or NKG2C T cell subset, CD4+ or CD8+ T cells, or bulk PBMC T cells (not recorded which). The sequence was collected from a man aged 18-69 years in good health. The CDR3 loop reads CAGGSAGDNEQFF.